This TCR beta chain was sequenced in a study of memory CD4+ T cells and cytomegalovirus serostatus. Single viable CD3+CD4+CD8-CD45RO+ cells were sorted as the memory CD4+ T cells. Original processing notes: After removing out-of-frame reads, 2 million to 2.5 million distinct TCRbeta sequences remained. Clones were sequenced by immunoSEQ multiplex PCR, and TCRdb holds only the in-frame ones, with some missing. The DNA was the basis for D and trimming; V, J and clone size are from that table. The sample lists tens of thousands of clones, around three quarters seen once, with 1.1% in the top ten. With V trimmed by 1 base and J by 4 bases, 9 bases remained unmatched. Germline V gives CDR1 SGHTA, CDR2 FQGTGA. The CDR3 sequence is 17 residues long.

Material for sequencing was memory CD4+ T cells from blood. V and J are TRBV7-3 and TRBJ2-3, with 9 positions matching TRBD2. The TCR was taken from an adult in good health and CMV-seronegative. CDR3 nucleotides: TGTGCCAGCAGCTTAATGCCCTCTAGCGGGATGTCAGATACGCAGTATTTT. The encoded protein is CASSLMPSSGMSDTQYF.